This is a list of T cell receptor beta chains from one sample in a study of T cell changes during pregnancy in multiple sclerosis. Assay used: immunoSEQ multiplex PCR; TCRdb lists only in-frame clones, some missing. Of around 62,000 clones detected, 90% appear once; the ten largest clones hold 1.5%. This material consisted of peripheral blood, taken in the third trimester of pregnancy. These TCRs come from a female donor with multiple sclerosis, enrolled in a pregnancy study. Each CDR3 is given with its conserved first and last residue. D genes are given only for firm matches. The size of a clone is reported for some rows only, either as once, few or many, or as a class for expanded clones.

CDR3aa: CASSSPLANTGELFF
CDR3nt: TGTGCCAGCAGCTCCCCTCTCGCGAACACCGGGGAGCTGTTTTTT
v_gene: TRBV7-9
j_gene: TRBJ2-2
d_gene: -
abundance: -

CDR3aa: CASSSESTENTEAFF
CDR3nt: TGCGCCAGCAGCTCCGAATCAACAGAGAACACTGAAGCTTTCTTT
v_gene: TRBV5-1
j_gene: TRBJ1-1
d_gene: -
abundance: -

CDR3aa: CASSWAGTSDYNEQFF
CDR3nt: TGTGCCAGCAGCTGGGCCGGGACATCGGATTACAATGAGCAGTTCTTC
v_gene: TRBV5-8
j_gene: TRBJ2-1
d_gene: -
abundance: -

CDR3aa: CASSLDHSTGELFF
CDR3nt: TGCGCCAGCAGCTTGGACCACAGCACCGGGGAGCTGTTTTTT
v_gene: TRBV5-1
j_gene: TRBJ2-2
d_gene: -
abundance: -

CDR3aa: CASGGQGARYEQYF
CDR3nt: TGTGCCAGCGGCGGACAGGGGGCGCGGTACGAGCAGTACTTC
v_gene: TRBV2
j_gene: TRBJ2-7
d_gene: TRBD1
abundance: -

CDR3aa: CASSQDGIDRAGNTIYF
CDR3nt: TGCGCCAGCAGCCAAGATGGGATCGACAGGGCTGGAAACACCATATATTTT
v_gene: TRBV4-3
j_gene: TRBJ1-3
d_gene: TRBD1
abundance: once

CDR3aa: CAWSTGTGGGYTF
CDR3nt: TGTGCCTGGAGTACCGGGACAGGGGGTGGCTACACCTTC
v_gene: TRBV30
j_gene: TRBJ1-2
d_gene: TRBD1
abundance: -

CDR3aa: CASSRNLGEETQYF
CDR3nt: TGTGCCAGCAGCCGAAATCTAGGAGAAGAGACCCAGTACTTC
v_gene: TRBV7-2
j_gene: TRBJ2-5
d_gene: -
abundance: -

CDR3aa: CASSDTGVQHF
CDR3nt: TGCGCCAGCAGCGATACAGGGGTTCAGCATTTT
v_gene: TRBV10-2
j_gene: TRBJ1-5
d_gene: TRBD1
abundance: -

CDR3aa: CAWSVRDRDTQYF
CDR3nt: TGTGCCTGGAGTGTAAGAGATAGAGATACGCAGTATTTT
v_gene: TRBV30
j_gene: TRBJ2-3
d_gene: -
abundance: -

CDR3aa: CASSPQGGSGANVLTF
CDR3nt: TGTGCCAGCAGCCCCCAAGGGGGCTCTGGGGCCAACGTCCTGACTTTC
v_gene: TRBV7-3
j_gene: TRBJ2-6
d_gene: -
abundance: -

CDR3aa: CASSLRQLNTEAFF
CDR3nt: TGTGCCAGCTCTCTGAGACAGCTTAACACTGAAGCTTTCTTT
v_gene: TRBV2
j_gene: TRBJ1-1
d_gene: -
abundance: -

CDR3aa: CASSIGLAGGPAGELFF
CDR3nt: TGCGCCAGCAGCATCGGACTAGCGGGGGGGCCTGCCGGGGAGCTGTTTTTT
v_gene: TRBV5-1
j_gene: TRBJ2-2
d_gene: TRBD2
abundance: -

CDR3aa: CASSYGQGGYEQYF
CDR3nt: TGTGCCAGCAGCTACGGACAGGGGGGGTACGAGCAGTACTTC
v_gene: TRBV11-2
j_gene: TRBJ2-7
d_gene: TRBD1
abundance: -

CDR3aa: CASSLAQVQETQYF
CDR3nt: TGCGCCAGCAGCTTGGCCCAGGTTCAAGAGACCCAGTACTTC
v_gene: TRBV5-1
j_gene: TRBJ2-5
d_gene: -
abundance: -

CDR3aa: CATSRDHGEETQYF
CDR3nt: TGTGCCACCAGCAGAGATCATGGAGAAGAGACCCAGTACTTC
v_gene: TRBV15
j_gene: TRBJ2-5
d_gene: -
abundance: -

CDR3aa: CASRRTGILGNSPLHF
CDR3nt: TGTGCCAGCAGGCGGACAGGTATTTTGGGGAATTCACCCCTCCACTTT
v_gene: TRBV28
j_gene: TRBJ1-6
d_gene: TRBD1
abundance: once

CDR3aa: CASSLALVGEQFF
CDR3nt: TGTGCCAGCAGCTTGGCCCTCGTGGGCGAGCAGTTCTTC
v_gene: TRBV5-5
j_gene: TRBJ2-1
d_gene: -
abundance: -

CDR3aa: CAVQTGEPPYEQYF
CDR3nt: TGTGCCGTACAAACTGGGGAGCCGCCCTACGAGCAGTACTTC
v_gene: TRBV10-3
j_gene: TRBJ2-7
d_gene: -
abundance: -

CDR3aa: CASRSVEGDQPQHF
CDR3nt: TGTGCCAGCAGATCCGTCGAGGGAGATCAGCCCCAGCATTTT
v_gene: TRBV6-5
j_gene: TRBJ1-5
d_gene: -
abundance: -

CDR3aa: CASSQQRSQKNYGYTF
CDR3nt: TGCGCCAGCAGCCAGCAAAGGTCACAGAAGAACTATGGCTACACCTTC
v_gene: TRBV4-3
j_gene: TRBJ1-2
d_gene: -
abundance: -

CDR3aa: CASRPQDRGNQPQHF
CDR3nt: TGTGCAAGTCGCCCCCAGGACAGGGGAAATCAGCCCCAGCATTTT
v_gene: TRBV12-2
j_gene: TRBJ1-5
d_gene: -
abundance: once

CDR3aa: CASSMGLWNTEAFF
CDR3nt: TGCGCCAGCAGCATGGGGCTGTGGAACACTGAAGCTTTCTTT
v_gene: TRBV5-1
j_gene: TRBJ1-1
d_gene: -
abundance: -

CDR3aa: CASSLETDGELFF
CDR3nt: TGTGCCAGCAGCTTAGAGACAGACGGGGAGCTGTTTTTT
v_gene: TRBV7-7
j_gene: TRBJ2-2
d_gene: -
abundance: -

CDR3aa: CASSLQVASGIHEQYF
CDR3nt: TGTGCCAGCAGCTTACAGGTTGCTAGCGGTATCCACGAGCAGTACTTC
v_gene: TRBV7-3
j_gene: TRBJ2-7
d_gene: TRBD2
abundance: -

CDR3aa: CAIWRVGTDTQYF
CDR3nt: TGTGCCATCTGGAGGGTAGGGACAGATACGCAGTATTTT
v_gene: TRBV10-3
j_gene: TRBJ2-3
d_gene: -
abundance: -

CDR3aa: CASSLDGWGPDGSYEQYF
CDR3nt: TGTGCCAGCAGCTTAGACGGATGGGGCCCAGACGGGTCCTACGAGCAGTACTTC
v_gene: TRBV7-8
j_gene: TRBJ2-7
d_gene: -
abundance: -

CDR3aa: CASSFEPTPKYF
CDR3nt: TGTGCCAGCAGCTTCGAGCCTACCCCTAAGTACTTC
v_gene: TRBV7-2
j_gene: TRBJ2-5
d_gene: -
abundance: -

CDR3aa: CASSPGLGRETQYF
CDR3nt: TGTGCCAGCAGCCCGGGACTAGGAAGAGAGACCCAGTACTTC
v_gene: TRBV5-6
j_gene: TRBJ2-5
d_gene: TRBD2
abundance: -

CDR3aa: CASSSPGGGGYNEQFF
CDR3nt: TGTGCCAGCAGCTCCCCCGGTGGCGGGGGCTACAATGAGCAGTTCTTC
v_gene: TRBV11-2
j_gene: TRBJ2-1
d_gene: TRBD2
abundance: -

CDR3aa: CASSSDANWGGEKLFF
CDR3nt: TGTGCCAGCAGCTCCGACGCGAATTGGGGGGGGGAAAAACTGTTTTTT
v_gene: TRBV7-9
j_gene: TRBJ1-4
d_gene: -
abundance: -

CDR3aa: CAWAGGGDTQYF
CDR3nt: TGTGCCTGGGCAGGTGGTGGAGATACGCAGTATTTT
v_gene: TRBV30
j_gene: TRBJ2-3
d_gene: -
abundance: -

CDR3aa: CASRGQGIQETQYF
CDR3nt: TGCGCCAGCAGAGGGCAGGGAATACAAGAGACCCAGTACTTC
v_gene: TRBV10-2
j_gene: TRBJ2-5
d_gene: -
abundance: -

CDR3aa: CASSLVGVDPRGPTGELFF
CDR3nt: TGTGCCAGCAGTTTAGTAGGGGTAGACCCGCGGGGGCCCACCGGGGAGCTGTTTTTT
v_gene: TRBV28
j_gene: TRBJ2-2
d_gene: -
abundance: -

CDR3aa: CASSSPEGTQYF
CDR3nt: TGTGCCAGCAGTTCGCCGGAGGGGACCCAGTACTTC
v_gene: TRBV27
j_gene: TRBJ2-5
d_gene: -
abundance: -

CDR3aa: CASSIGGGEQYF
CDR3nt: TGTGCCAGCAGCATAGGCGGGGGGGAGCAGTACTTC
v_gene: TRBV11-3
j_gene: TRBJ2-7
d_gene: TRBD2
abundance: -